What follows is one TCR beta chain and its context. The data belong to a study of blood T cell repertoires in COVID-19. The CDR3 sequence is 15 residues long. V gave up 1 base and J gave up 7 bases; unmatched junction bases: 6. CDR1 and CDR2 from the germline V gene are MGHRA and YSYEKL. Produced via immunoSEQ multiplex PCR; TCRdb's table is partial and in-frame only. The table records 75,000 or so clones, roughly four fifths of them present only once. Sequenced: peripheral blood. The source of this sequence is a man in his fifties or sixties with acute or convalescent COVID-19. The V gene is TRBV4-1, the J gene TRBJ2-1; 8 bases match TRBD2. The CDR3 bases are TGCGCCAGCAGCCAAGCGGAGCGGGAGTATAATGAGCAGTTCTTC. This gives the protein CASSQAEREYNEQFF.